This T cell receptor (beta chain) was recovered during a study of T-cell memory formation after mild COVID-19. General study points: Some clones that responded turned up in pre-infection memory, which suggests that cross-reactive memory joined in. Contracting clones from day 15 to 85 had balanced CD4/CD8; later expanders favoured CD4+. Researchers could not confirm that second-wave clones peaking on day 37 targeted SARS-CoV-2.

Constant-segment primers were used for 5'RACE, and the resulting TCR alpha and TCR beta cDNA libraries carried sample barcodes and UMIs. Via MiXCR, TCRdb re-called the 5' RACE reads, giving one row per CDR3 protein. This sample has about 280,000 distinct CDR3 sequences, with under 8.5% found just once. This clonotype was observed at least ten times. Its antigen is unidentified. The source of this sequence is a young man who had mild COVID-19 (a few samples of this study predate the infection). Cell type and time point are not known. Sequenced input: PBMCs or a T cell subset sorted from them (not recorded which).

This chain's CDR3 is CASSLLTVGTDTQYF. The CDR3 DNA is TGTGCCAGCAGCTTATTGACTGTCGGCACAGATACGCAGTATTTT. This chain uses TRBV7-2 with TRBJ2-3, with D unclear. The CDR3 is 15 amino acids. V was clipped by 2 bases and J by 1 base, with 10 bases between them. Per the germline V gene, CDR1 is SGHTA and CDR2 is FQGNSA.